This entry lists 7 T cell receptor beta chains sequenced from one sample in a study of early T cells in non-severe SARS-CoV-2 infection. MiXCR, run by TCRdb on the 5' RACE reads, gives a single entry per CDR3 protein. The sample records some 56,000 distinct CDR3 sequences, about 15% being singletons. The source was whole blood, collected at baseline. Receptors originate from an adult who was a healthcare worker with PCR-confirmed SARS-CoV-2 infection or an uninfected control (not recorded which).

The CDR3 DNA reads as TGCGCCAGGAAGACTTTTTTCTCCTACGAGCAGTACTTC. It specifies CARKTFFSYEQYF. The rearrangement joins TRBV10-1 to TRBJ2-7; D is unresolved. V lost 9 bases, J lost 0 bases, and 12 bases lay in between. Germline lookup yields CDR1 WNHNN and CDR2 SYGVQD (reference sequence). The CDR3 covers 13 residues.

This clonotype has just a few counts. The chain carries TRBV5-1 and TRBJ2-2; D ambiguous. Germline assignment: CDR1 SGHRS and CDR2 YFSETQ. The CDR3 sequence is 15 residues long. The V gene lost 0 bases and the J gene lost 5 bases, with 11 bases spanning the gap. The CDR3 spells CASSLGGSRTGELFF. The CDR3 DNA follows: TGCGCCAGCAGCTTGGGAGGCAGTAGGACCGGGGAGCTGTTTTTT. Filled out from reference TRBV5-1 and TRBJ2-2, the complete variable domain reads KAGVTQTPRYLIKTRGQQVTLSCSPISGHRSVSWYQQTPGQGLQFLFEYFSETQRNKGNFPGRFSGRQFSNSRSEMNVSTLELGDSALYLCASSLGGSRTGELFFGEGSRLTVL.

This clonotype showed up just a few times. The chain links TRBV5-1 to TRBJ1-2; 9 bases align to TRBD1. With V trimmed by 4 bases and J by 6 bases, 7 bases remained unmatched. Per germline, CDR1 SGHRS and CDR2 YFSETQ. This CDR3 has 14 residues. CDR3 protein: CASSKRTGDHGYTF. The CDR3 coding sequence is TGCGCCAGCAGCAAACGGACAGGGGATCATGGCTACACCTTC.

J is TRBJ2-7 and V is TRBV19; the D gene is possibly TRBD1 (5 bases). This CDR3 region has 14 residues. The germline CDR1 and CDR2 sequences are LNHDA and SQIVND (reference sequence). Trimming pared 1 base from V and 1 base from J, leaving 8 bases between. As DNA, the CDR3 is TGTGCCAGTAGTATAGGAAGGGGATCCTACGAGCAGTACTTC. Translating it yields CASSIGRGSYEQYF. The full variable domain, rest sourced from reference TRBV19 and TRBJ2-7, is DGGITQSPKYLFRKEGQNVTLSCEQNLNHDAMYWYRQDPGQGLRLIYYSQIVNDFQKGDIAEGYSVSREKKESFPLTVTSAQKNPTAFYLCASSIGRGSYEQYFGPGTRLTVT.

The rearrangement links TRBV18 to TRBJ2-2; D is undetermined. The CDR3 consists of 11 residues. V shed 5 bases and J shed 7 bases, with 5 bases lying between them. Germline CDR1 KGHSH, CDR2 LQKENI. CDR3 nucleotide sequence: TGTGCCAGCTCAAGGATCGGGGAGCTGTTTTTT. Protein: CASSRIGELFF.

V is TRBV20-1 and J is TRBJ2-1; 7 nucleotides agree with TRBD1. This CDR3 region has 12 residues. V lost 4 bases to trimming and J lost 8 bases; unmatched junction nucleotides: 5. Germline loops: CDR1 DFQATT, CDR2 SNEGSKA (reference sequence). CDR3 sequence: CSATPQGHEQFF. The CDR3, as DNA: TGCAGTGCTACCCCACAGGGGCATGAGCAGTTCTTC.

J is TRBJ2-2 and V is TRBV6-1; TRBD1 aligns across 9 bases. This CDR3 has 16 amino acids. Germline lookup yields CDR1 MNHNS and CDR2 SASEGT. V trimming: 7 bases; J trimming: 5 bases; junction bases outside the gene matches: 11. CDR3 sequence: CASIMHGTGLTGELFF. The CDR3 DNA reads as TGTGCCAGCATAATGCATGGGACAGGGCTGACCGGGGAGCTGTTTTTT.